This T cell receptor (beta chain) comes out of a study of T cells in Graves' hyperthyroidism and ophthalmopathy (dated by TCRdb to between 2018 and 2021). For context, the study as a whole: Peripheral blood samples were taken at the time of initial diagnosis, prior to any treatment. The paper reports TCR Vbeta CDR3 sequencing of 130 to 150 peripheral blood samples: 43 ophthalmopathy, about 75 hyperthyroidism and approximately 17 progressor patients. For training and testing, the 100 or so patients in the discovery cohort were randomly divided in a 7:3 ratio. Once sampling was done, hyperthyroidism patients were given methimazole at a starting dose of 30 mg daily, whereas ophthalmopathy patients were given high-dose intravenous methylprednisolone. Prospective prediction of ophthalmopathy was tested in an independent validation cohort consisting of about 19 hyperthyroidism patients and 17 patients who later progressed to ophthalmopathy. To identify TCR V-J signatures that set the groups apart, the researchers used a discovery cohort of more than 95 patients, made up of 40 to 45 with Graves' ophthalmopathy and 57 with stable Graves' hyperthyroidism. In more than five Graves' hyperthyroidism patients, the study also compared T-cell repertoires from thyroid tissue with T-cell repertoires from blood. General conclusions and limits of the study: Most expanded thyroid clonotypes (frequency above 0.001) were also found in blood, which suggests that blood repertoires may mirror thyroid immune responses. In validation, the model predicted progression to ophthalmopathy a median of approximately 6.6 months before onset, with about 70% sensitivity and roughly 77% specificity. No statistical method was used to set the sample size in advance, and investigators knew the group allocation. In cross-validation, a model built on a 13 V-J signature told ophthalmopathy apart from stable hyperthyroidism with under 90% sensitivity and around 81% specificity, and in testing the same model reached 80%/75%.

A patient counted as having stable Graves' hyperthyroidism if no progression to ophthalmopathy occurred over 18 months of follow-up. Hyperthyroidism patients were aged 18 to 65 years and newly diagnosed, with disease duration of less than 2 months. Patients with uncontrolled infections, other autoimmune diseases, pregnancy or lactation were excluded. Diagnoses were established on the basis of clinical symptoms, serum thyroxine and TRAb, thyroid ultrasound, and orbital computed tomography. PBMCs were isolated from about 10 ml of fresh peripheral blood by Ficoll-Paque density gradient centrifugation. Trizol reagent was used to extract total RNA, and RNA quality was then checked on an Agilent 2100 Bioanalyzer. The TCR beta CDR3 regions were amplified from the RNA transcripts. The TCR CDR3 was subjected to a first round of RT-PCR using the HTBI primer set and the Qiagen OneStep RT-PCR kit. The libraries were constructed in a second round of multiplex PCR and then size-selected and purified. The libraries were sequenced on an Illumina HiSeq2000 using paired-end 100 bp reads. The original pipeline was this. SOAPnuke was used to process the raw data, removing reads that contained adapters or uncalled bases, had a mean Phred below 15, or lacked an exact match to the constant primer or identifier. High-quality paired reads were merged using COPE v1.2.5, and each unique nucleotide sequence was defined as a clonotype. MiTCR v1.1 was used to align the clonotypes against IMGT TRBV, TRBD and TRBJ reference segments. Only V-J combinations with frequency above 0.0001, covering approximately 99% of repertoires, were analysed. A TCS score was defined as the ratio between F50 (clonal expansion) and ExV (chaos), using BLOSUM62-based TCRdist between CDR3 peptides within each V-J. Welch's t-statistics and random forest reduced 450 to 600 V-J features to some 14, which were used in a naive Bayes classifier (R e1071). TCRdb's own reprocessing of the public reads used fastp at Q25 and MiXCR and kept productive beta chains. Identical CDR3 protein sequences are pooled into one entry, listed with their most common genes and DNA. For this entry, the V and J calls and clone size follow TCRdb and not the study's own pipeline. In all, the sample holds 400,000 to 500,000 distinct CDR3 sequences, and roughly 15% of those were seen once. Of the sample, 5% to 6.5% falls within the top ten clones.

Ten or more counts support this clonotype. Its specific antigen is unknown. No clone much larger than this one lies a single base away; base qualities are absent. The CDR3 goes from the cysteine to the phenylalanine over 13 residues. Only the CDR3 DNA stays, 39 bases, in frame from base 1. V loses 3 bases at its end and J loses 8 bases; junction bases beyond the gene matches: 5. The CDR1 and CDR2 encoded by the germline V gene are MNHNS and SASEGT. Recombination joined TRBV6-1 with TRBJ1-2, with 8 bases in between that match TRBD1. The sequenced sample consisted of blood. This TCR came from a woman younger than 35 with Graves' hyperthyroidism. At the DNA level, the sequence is TGTGCCAGCAGTGACAGGGGGCTTAGGGGCTACACCTTC. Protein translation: CASSDRGLRGYTF.